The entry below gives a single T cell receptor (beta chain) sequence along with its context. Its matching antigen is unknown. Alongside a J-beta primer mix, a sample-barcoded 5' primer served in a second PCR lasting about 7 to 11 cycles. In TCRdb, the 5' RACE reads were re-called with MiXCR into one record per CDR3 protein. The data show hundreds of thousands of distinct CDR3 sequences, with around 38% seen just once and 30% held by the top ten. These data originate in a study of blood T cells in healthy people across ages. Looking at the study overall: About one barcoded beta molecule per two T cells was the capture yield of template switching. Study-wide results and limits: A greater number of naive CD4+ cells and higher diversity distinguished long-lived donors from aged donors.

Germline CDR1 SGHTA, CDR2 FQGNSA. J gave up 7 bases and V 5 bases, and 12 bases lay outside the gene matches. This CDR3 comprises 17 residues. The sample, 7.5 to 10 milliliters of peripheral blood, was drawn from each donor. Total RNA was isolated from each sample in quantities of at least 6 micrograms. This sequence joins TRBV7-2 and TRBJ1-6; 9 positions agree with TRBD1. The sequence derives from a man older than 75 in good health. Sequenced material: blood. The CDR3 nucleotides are TGTGCCAGCAGCACCCCTCCGGGACAGGGAAGGAATTCACCCCTCCACTTT. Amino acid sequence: CASSTPPGQGRNSPLHF.